Sequencing of this T cell receptor (beta chain) was carried out in a study of blood T cell repertoires in COVID-19. Study-wide context: The United States, Italy and Spain supplied acute and convalescent COVID-19 samples. Sources were T cells, B-cell-depleted T cells, or PBMCs; the material itself was cDNA or gDNA.

Authors' data handling: Scientists estimated how many nucleated cells there were by amplifying reference gene primers. TCRdb's table, derived via immunoSEQ multiplex PCR, lists solely in-frame clones and lacks some. V, J and clone size are taken as reported in that table, and D and trimming were inferred from the DNA itself. In the table there are 300,000 to 350,000 clones, over 80% of which are singletons. Those enrolled in Seattle joined during active infection and were followed longitudinally afterward. Sequencing input: peripheral blood. This sequence was found in a man in his thirties or forties with COVID-19, enrolled during active disease.

The CDR3 loop reads CATSLQRSTDTQYF. The CDR3 DNA is TGTGCCACCAGTCTCCAGAGGAGCACAGATACGCAGTATTTT. The V call is TRBV24-1, the J call TRBJ2-3; D remains ambiguous. Germline V gene sequence: CDR1 KGHDR, CDR2 SFDVKD. The CDR3 totals 14 residues. Trimming cost V 6 bases and J 0 bases, with 9 bases left between them.